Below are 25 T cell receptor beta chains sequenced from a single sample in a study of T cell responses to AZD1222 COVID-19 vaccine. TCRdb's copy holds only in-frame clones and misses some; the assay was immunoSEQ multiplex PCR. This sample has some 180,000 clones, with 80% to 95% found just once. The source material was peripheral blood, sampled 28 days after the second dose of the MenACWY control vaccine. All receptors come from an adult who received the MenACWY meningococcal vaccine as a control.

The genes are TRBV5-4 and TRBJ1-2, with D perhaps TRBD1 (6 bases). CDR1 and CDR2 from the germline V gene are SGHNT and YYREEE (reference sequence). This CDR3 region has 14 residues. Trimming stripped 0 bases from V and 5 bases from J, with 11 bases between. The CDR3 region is CASSLAGADYGYTF. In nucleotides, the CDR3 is TGTGCCAGCAGCTTGGCAGGGGCCGATTATGGCTACACCTTC. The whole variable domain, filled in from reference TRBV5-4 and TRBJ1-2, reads ETGVTQSPTHLIKTRGQQVTLRCSSQSGHNTVSWYQQALGQGPQFIFQYYREEENGRGNFPPRFSGLQFPNYSSELNVNALELDDSALYLCASSLAGADYGYTFGSGTRLTVV.

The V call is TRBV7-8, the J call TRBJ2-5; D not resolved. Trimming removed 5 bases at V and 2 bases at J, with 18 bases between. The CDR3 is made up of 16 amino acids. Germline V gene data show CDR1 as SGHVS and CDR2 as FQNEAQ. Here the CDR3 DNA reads TGTGCCAGCAGCCGAGCATCCCAGCCCAAACAAGAGACCCAGTACTTC. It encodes CASSRASQPKQETQYF.

CDR3 in amino acids: CASSYRTSGKQFF. The CDR3 region has the DNA TGTGCCAGCAGCTACCGGACTAGCGGGAAACAGTTCTTC. V usage is TRBV5-6 and J usage is TRBJ2-1; 12 bases map to TRBD2. This CDR3 region has 13 residues. Germline V gene sequence: CDR1 SGHDT, CDR2 YYEEEE. Trimming cost V 3 bases and J 13 bases; bases outside gene matches: 5. Using reference TRBV5-6 and TRBJ2-1 for the parts outside the CDR3, the full variable domain is DAGVTQSPTHLIKTRGQQVTLRCSPKSGHDTVSWYQQALGQGPQFIFQYYEEEERQRGNFPDRFSGHQFPNYSSELNVNALLLGDSALYLCASSYRTSGKQFFGPGTRLTVL.

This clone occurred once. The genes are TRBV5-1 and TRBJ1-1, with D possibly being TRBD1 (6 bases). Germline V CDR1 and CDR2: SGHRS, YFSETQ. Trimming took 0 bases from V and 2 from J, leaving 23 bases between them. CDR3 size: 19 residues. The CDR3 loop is CASSLAGGNRANFNTEAFF. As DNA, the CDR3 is TGCGCCAGCAGCTTGGCGGGCGGGAACAGGGCTAACTTCAACACTGAAGCTTTCTTT.

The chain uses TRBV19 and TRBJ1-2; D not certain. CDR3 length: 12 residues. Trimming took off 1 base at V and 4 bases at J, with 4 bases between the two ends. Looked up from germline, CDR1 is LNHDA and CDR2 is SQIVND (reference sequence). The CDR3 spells CASSIVGYGYTF. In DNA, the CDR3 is TGTGCCAGTAGTATAGTAGGCTATGGCTACACCTTC.

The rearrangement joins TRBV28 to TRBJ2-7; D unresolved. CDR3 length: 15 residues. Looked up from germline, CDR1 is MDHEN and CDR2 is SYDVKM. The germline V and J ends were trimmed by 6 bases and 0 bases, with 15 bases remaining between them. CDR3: CASSAPPKGSYEQYF. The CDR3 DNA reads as TGTGCCAGCAGCGCCCCCCCGAAAGGCTCCTACGAGCAGTACTTC.

Written as DNA, the CDR3 is TGTGCCAGCAGCGTAGGGAGCAGGGGAACTAATGAAAAACTGTTTTTT. Its translation is CASSVGSRGTNEKLFF. The chain links TRBV9 to TRBJ1-4; possible D gene TRBD1, 6 bases. The CDR3 runs 16 residues. Germline V gene lookup returns CDR1 SGDLS and CDR2 YYNGEE. V lost 0 bases and J lost 1, with 10 bases in between. The full variable domain, rest sourced from reference TRBV9 and TRBJ1-4, is DSGVTQTPKHLITATGQRVTLRCSPRSGDLSVYWYQQSLDQGLQFLIQYYNGEERAKGNILERFSAQQFPDLHSELNLSSLELGDSALYFCASSVGSRGTNEKLFFGSGTQLSVL.

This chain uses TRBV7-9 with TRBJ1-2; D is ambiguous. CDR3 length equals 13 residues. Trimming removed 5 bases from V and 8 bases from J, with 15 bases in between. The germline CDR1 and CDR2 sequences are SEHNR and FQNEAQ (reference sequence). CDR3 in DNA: TGTGCCAGCAGCCCCCCTCGAATATGGGGCTACACCTTC. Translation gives CASSPPRIWGYTF. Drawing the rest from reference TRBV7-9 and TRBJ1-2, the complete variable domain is DTGVSQNPRHKITKRGQNVTFRCDPISEHNRLYWYRQTLGQGPEFLTYFQNEAQLEKSRLLSDRFSAERPKGSFSTLEIQRTEQGDSAMYLCASSPPRIWGYTFGSGTRLTVV.

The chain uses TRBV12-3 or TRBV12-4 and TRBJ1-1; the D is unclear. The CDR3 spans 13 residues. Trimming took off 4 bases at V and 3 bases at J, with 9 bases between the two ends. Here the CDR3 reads CASSSTWYTEAFF. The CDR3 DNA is TGTGCCAGCAGTTCTACTTGGTACACTGAAGCTTTCTTT.

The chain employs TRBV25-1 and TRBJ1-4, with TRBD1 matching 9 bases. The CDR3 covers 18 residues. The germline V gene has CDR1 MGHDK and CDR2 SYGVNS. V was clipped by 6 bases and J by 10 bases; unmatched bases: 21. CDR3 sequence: CASSQSGTGRRIKLKLFF. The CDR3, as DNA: TGTGCCAGCAGCCAGAGTGGGACAGGGAGGCGTATTAAGTTAAAACTGTTTTTT.

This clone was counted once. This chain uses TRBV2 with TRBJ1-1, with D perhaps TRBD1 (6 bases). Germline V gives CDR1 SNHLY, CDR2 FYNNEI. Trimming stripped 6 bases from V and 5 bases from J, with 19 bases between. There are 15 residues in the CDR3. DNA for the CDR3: TGTGCCAGCAGCCCCGTATCGGGGGGGCGGACTGAAGCTTTCTTT. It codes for CASSPVSGGRTEAFF.

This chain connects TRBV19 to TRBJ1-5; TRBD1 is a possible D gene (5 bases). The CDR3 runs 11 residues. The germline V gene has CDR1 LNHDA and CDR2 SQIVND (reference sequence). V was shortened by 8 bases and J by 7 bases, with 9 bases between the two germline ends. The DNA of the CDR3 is TGTGCCAGTGGGGGAGAACAGCCCCAGCATTTT. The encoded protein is CASGGEQPQHF.

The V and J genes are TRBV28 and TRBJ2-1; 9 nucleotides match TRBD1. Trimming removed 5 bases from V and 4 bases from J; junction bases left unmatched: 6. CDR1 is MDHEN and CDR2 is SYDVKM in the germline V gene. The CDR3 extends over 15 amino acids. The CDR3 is CASSPSGQGYNEQFF. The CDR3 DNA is TGTGCCAGCAGTCCCTCGGGACAGGGTTACAATGAGCAGTTCTTC.

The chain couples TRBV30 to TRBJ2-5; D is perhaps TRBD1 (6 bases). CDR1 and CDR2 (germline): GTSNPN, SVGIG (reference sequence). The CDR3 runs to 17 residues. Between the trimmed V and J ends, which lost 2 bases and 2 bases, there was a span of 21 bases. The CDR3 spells CAWSSPPEWGTQETQYF. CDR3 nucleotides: TGTGCCTGGAGTTCCCCCCCGGAGTGGGGGACACAAGAGACCCAGTACTTC.

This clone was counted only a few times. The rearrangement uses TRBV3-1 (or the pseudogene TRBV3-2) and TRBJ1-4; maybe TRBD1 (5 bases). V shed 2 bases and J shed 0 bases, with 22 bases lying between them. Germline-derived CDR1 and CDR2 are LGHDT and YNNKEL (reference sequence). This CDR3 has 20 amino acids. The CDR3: CASSQMARGTGTATNEKLFF. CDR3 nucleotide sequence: TGTGCCAGCAGCCAAATGGCAAGGGGTACTGGGACGGCAACTAATGAAAAACTGTTTTTT.

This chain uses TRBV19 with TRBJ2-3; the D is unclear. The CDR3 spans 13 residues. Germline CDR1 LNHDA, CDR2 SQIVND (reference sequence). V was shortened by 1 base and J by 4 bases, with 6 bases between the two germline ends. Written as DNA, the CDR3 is TGTGCCAGTAGTATAGGTTGGGCAGATACGCAGTATTTT. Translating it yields CASSIGWADTQYF.

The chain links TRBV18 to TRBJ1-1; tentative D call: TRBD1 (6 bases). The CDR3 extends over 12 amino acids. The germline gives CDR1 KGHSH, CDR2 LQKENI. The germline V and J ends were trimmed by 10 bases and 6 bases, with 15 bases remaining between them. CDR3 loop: CATTGRLSEAFF. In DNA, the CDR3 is TGTGCCACCACAGGGAGACTATCTGAAGCTTTCTTT.

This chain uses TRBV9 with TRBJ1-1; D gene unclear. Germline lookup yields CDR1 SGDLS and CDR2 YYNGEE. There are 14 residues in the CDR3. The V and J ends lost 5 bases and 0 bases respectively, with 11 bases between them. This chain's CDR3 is CASSRVVMNTEAFF. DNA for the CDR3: TGTGCCAGCAGTAGGGTAGTTATGAACACTGAAGCTTTCTTT.

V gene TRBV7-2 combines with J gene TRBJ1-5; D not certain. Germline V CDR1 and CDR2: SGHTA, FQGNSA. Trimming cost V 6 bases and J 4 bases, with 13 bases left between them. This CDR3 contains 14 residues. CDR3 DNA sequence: TGTGCCAGCAGTCCCAACTTGGGAAATCAGCCCCAGCATTTT. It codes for CASSPNLGNQPQHF.

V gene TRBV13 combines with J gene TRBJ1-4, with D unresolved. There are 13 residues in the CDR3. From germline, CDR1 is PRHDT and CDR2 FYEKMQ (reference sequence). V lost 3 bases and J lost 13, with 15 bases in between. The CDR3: CASSLTASRGLFF. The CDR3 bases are TGTGCCAGCAGCTTGACCGCGTCCCGGGGACTGTTTTTT.

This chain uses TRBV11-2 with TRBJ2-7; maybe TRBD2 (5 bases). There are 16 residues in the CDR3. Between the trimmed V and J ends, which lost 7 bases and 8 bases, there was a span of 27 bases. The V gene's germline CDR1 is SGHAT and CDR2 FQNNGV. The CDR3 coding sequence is TGTGCCAGCACCCCCTCCCCAGAGGGTTCGTCGGGGAAGCAGTACTTC. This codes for CASTPSPEGSSGKQYF.

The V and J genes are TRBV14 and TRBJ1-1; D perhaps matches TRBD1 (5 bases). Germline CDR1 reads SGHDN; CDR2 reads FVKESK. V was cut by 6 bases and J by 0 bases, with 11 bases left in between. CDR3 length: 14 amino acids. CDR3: CASRAGRLNTEAFF. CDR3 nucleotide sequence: TGTGCCAGCAGAGCGGGACGGCTGAACACTGAAGCTTTCTTT.

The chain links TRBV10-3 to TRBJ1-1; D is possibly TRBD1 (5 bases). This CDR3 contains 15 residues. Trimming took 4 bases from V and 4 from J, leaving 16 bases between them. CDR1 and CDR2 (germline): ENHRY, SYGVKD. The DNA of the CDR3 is TGTGCCATCAGTGTAAATCGGGTCGGGGCCACTGAAGCTTTCTTT. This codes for CAISVNRVGATEAFF.

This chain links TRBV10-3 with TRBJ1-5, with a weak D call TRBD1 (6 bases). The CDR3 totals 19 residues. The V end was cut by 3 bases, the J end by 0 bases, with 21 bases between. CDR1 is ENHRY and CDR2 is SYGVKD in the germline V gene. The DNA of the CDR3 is TGTGCCATCAGTGAATGGGGGGGACACCCACTGTATAGCAATCAGCCCCAGCATTTT. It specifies CAISEWGGHPLYSNQPQHF.

DNA of the CDR3: TGCGCCAGCAGCTTGGCGGGGGGCATTGAGCAGTTCTTC. Its translation: CASSLAGGIEQFF. The V and J genes are TRBV5-1 and TRBJ2-1, with D possibly matching TRBD2 (7 bases). The CDR3 contains 13 residues. V was pared by 0 bases and J by 9 bases, with 10 bases between. In germline, CDR1 is SGHRS, CDR2 YFSETQ.